Sequencing of this TCR beta chain was carried out in a study of T-cell reconstitution after alpha-beta-depleted transplantation in children. This clonotype was observed at least ten times. For TCRbeta, the library was prepared with unique molecular identifiers. Each CDR3 protein gets one entry after TCRdb re-called the PCR reads with MiXCR. There are about 230,000 distinct CDR3 sequences in the sample; 7.5% to 10% occur only once, and about 5.4% lies in the top ten. CDR1 and CDR2 (germline): LGHNA, YSLEER. The CDR3 consists of 15 residues. V shed 4 bases and J 13 bases; nucleotides not matched to a gene: 12.

Here the sequenced sample was PBMCs from the stem cell graft donor, taken from the stem cell graft. The rearrangement links TRBV4-3 to TRBJ2-1, with 11 bases identical to TRBD2. The TCR comes from a human donor who donated a stem cell graft to a child with SCID. CDR3 in amino acids: CASSPLGSGGDSQFF. The CDR3 DNA is TGCGCCAGCAGCCCCTTGGGTAGCGGGGGGGATTCCCAGTTCTTC.